The following is a T cell receptor beta chain sequence with its context. Trimming left V 7 bases short and J 2 bases short, with 13 bases between. Germline V gene sequence: CDR1 GTSNPN, CDR2 SVGIG (reference sequence). The CDR3 is 13 residues long. This sample was taken from a study of blood T cell repertoires in COVID-19. Looking at the study overall: T cells, B-cell-depleted T cells, or PBMCs supplied cDNA or gDNA.

The repertoire was sequenced with immunoSEQ multiplex PCR; TCRdb's copy has only in-frame clones and lacks some. This sample has 490,000 or so clones, with 88% found just once. The clonotype originates from a woman aged 55-75 years who had recovered from COVID-19. The chain uses TRBV30 and TRBJ2-3; D remains ambiguous. Material for sequencing was PBMCs or T cells enriched from blood (not recorded which). CDR3 sequence (DNA): TGTGCCTTATGTATGAGGTACACAGATACGCAGTATTTT. As protein: CALCMRYTDTQYF.